This T cell receptor beta chain was found in a study of Graves' ophthalmopathy and Graves' hyperthyroidism. Overall study: No ophthalmopathy within 18 months of follow-up signified stable hyperthyroidism.

RNA served as the template for amplifying TCR beta CDR3 regions. HTBI-primed first-round RT-PCR preceded second-round multiplex PCR. TCRdb used MiXCR to reprocess the multiplex PCR reads, holding one entry per CDR3 protein. The sample lists around 1,200,000 distinct CDR3 sequences, approximately 35% seen once, with around 10% in the top ten. The germline V gene has CDR1 LNHDA and CDR2 SQIVND (reference sequence). This CDR3 region has 17 residues. V was clipped by 8 bases and J by 5 bases, with 27 bases between them. This clonotype was obtained from an adult man with Graves' hyperthyroidism. Source material: peripheral blood or thyroid tissue (not recorded which). This chain links TRBV19 with TRBJ1-2, with TRBD1 as a possible D gene (6 bases). The CDR3 DNA sequence: TGTGCCAGTTCTACGAGGGATACAGGGCCTACCCCATATGGCTACACCTTC. Its translation is CASSTRDTGPTPYGYTF.